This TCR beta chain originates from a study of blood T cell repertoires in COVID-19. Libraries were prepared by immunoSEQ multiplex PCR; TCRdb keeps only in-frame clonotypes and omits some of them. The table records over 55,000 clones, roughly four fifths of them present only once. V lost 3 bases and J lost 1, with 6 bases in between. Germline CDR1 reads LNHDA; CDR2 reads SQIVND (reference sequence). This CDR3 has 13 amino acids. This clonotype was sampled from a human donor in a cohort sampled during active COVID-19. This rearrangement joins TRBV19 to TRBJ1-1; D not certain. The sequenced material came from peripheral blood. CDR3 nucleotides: TGTGCCAGTAGTATTTCGGGGAACACTGAAGCTTTCTTT. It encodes CASSISGNTEAFF.